Included here is one TCR beta chain sequence, with context. Its matching antigen is unknown. Method: immunoSEQ multiplex PCR; TCRdb's copy keeps in-frame clones and lacks some. The sample includes roughly 29,000 clones, more than 70% seen only once; the top ten take roughly 3.3%. The data derive from a study of STAT5B mutations in CD4+ large granular lymphocyte leukemia. The study's findings and limits: Data were not HLA-matched across samples.

Sequences were obtained from CD4+ T cells from blood buffy coats. The sequence was obtained from a human donor in good health.

The CDR3 DNA sequence: TGTGCCAGCAGCTTTCTGGGACAGGGGTTCTCGAAGACCCAGTACTTC. Encoded protein: CASSFLGQGFSKTQYF. The V and J genes are TRBV5-6 and TRBJ2-5; 10 bases are a match to TRBD1. V was clipped by 2 bases and J by 6 bases; unmatched bases: 10. The V gene's germline CDR1 is SGHDT and CDR2 YYEEEE. The CDR3 consists of 16 residues.